These 32 T cell receptor beta chains were all obtained from the same sample, sequenced in a study of PD-1 blockade in mismatch repair-deficient tumors. The assay was immunoSEQ multiplex PCR, and TCRdb's table has in-frame clones only and misses some. The sample consists of 100,000 to 150,000 clones, approximately 86% of them appearing once. Specimen: peripheral blood, collected 44 weeks after starting pembrolizumab. These receptors originate from an adult with mismatch repair-deficient cancer.

In its sample, this clone was seen once. A read error may produce the germline difference seen at one junction end. The chain links TRBV5-4 to TRBJ2-7; TRBD1 is a possible D gene (6 bases). The CDR3 extends over 14 amino acids. Germline lookup yields CDR1 SGHNT and CDR2 YYREEE (reference sequence). The CDR3 sequence is CASRQQGSSYEQYF. As DNA, the CDR3 is TGCGCCAGCAGGCAACAGGGATCGTCCTACGAGCAGTACTTC.

This clone was counted only a few times. V and J are TRBV5-4 and TRBJ1-2; tentative D call: TRBD1 (6 bases). The CDR3 runs 15 residues. Germline loops: CDR1 SGHNT, CDR2 YYREEE (reference sequence). The V end was cut by 4 bases, the J end by 4 bases, with 17 bases between. CDR3 protein: CASSPEGGRGYGYTF. In nucleotides, the CDR3 is TGTGCCAGCAGCCCCGAGGGGGGCCGCGGCTATGGCTACACCTTC.

The rearrangement uses TRBV9 and TRBJ2-1; 7 bases are shared with TRBD2. The CDR3 spans 15 residues. Germline V CDR1 and CDR2: SGDLS, YYNGEE. V shed 3 bases, J shed 0 bases, and the junction held 3 bases outside the gene matches. CDR3 DNA sequence: TGTGCCAGCAGCGGCGGGAGAGGCTCCTACAATGAGCAGTTCTTC. It encodes CASSGGRGSYNEQFF. The full variable domain, with the rest looked up from reference TRBV9 and TRBJ2-1, is DSGVTQTPKHLITATGQRVTLRCSPRSGDLSVYWYQQSLDQGLQFLIQYYNGEERAKGNILERFSAQQFPDLHSELNLSSLELGDSALYFCASSGGRGSYNEQFFGPGTRLTVL.

The J gene is TRBJ1-5, the V gene TRBV28; D gene ambiguous. Germline V gene data show CDR1 as MDHEN and CDR2 as SYDVKM. Trimming took off 5 bases at V and 3 bases at J, with 8 bases between the two ends. This CDR3 is built from 13 residues. This CDR3 is CASSPPVNQPQHF. CDR3 coding DNA: TGTGCCAGCAGTCCCCCGGTCAATCAGCCCCAGCATTTT.

The chain uses TRBV6-1 and TRBJ1-1; D gene ambiguous. V lost 3 bases and J 0 bases, leaving 11 bases between the germline ends. The CDR3 is 15 amino acids. Germline CDR1 reads MNHNS; CDR2 reads SASEGT. In nucleotides, the CDR3 is TGTGCCAGCAGTGAGGGTCAGTACATGAACACTGAAGCTTTCTTT. This sequence encodes CASSEGQYMNTEAFF.

The CDR3 sequence: CASSQDPPQRTYLYQETQYF. CDR3 sequence (DNA): TGTGCCAGCAGCCAAGACCCGCCGCAGAGGACCTACCTGTACCAAGAGACCCAGTACTTC. The chain employs TRBV14 and TRBJ2-5, with D unclear. The CDR3 runs to 20 residues. The ends were cut back, 0 bases at V and 0 bases at J, with 23 bases in the middle. Per the germline V gene, CDR1 is SGHDN and CDR2 is FVKESK.

V gene TRBV7-9 combines with J gene TRBJ2-5; 10 nucleotides match TRBD2. Per germline, CDR1 SEHNR and CDR2 FQNEAQ (reference sequence). This CDR3 comprises 15 residues. V was pared by 4 bases and J by 0 bases, with 2 bases of the junction left unmatched. The chain's CDR3 is CASSSTSGNQETQYF. DNA of the CDR3: TGTGCCAGCAGCTCCACTAGCGGGAACCAAGAGACCCAGTACTTC.

The V gene is TRBV4-1, the J gene TRBJ2-6, with D uncertain. V was pared by 5 bases and J by 2 bases, with 10 bases between. This CDR3 is 15 amino acids long. CDR1 and CDR2 (germline): MGHRA, YSYEKL. CDR3 DNA: TGCGCCAGCAGCTACGACTGGCCTGGGGCCAACGTCCTGACTTTC. Its protein product is CASSYDWPGANVLTF.

This clone came up once. The chain links TRBV5-6 to TRBJ2-7; 7 bases agree with TRBD1. V was pared by 8 bases and J by 2 bases, with 13 bases of the junction left unmatched. Germline CDR1 reads SGHDT; CDR2 reads YYEEEE. The CDR3 has 15 amino acids. The CDR3 loop is CARRQGTPLTYEQYF. Written as DNA, the CDR3 is TGTGCCAGGCGACAGGGTACCCCTCTTACCTACGAGCAGTACTTC.

This clone was seen a handful of times. J is TRBJ1-2 and V is TRBV2, with D uncertain. This CDR3 has 11 amino acids. V gave up 5 bases and J gave up 7 bases, with 8 bases separating them. Germline assignment: CDR1 SNHLY and CDR2 FYNNEI. The CDR3 region has the DNA TGTGCCAGCAGTAGAGGGATTGGCTACACCTTC. Its protein is CASSRGIGYTF. Complete variable domain (other parts from reference TRBV2 and TRBJ1-2): EPEVTQTPSHQVTQMGQEVILRCVPISNHLYFYWYRQILGQKVEFLVSFYNNEISEKSEIFDDQFSVERPDGSNFTLKIRSTKLEDSAMYFCASSRGIGYTFGSGTRLTVV.

The chain uses TRBV6-1 and TRBJ1-2; D gene uncertain. The CDR3 spans 11 residues. Germline V gene lookup returns CDR1 MNHNS and CDR2 SASEGT. V dropped 7 bases and J dropped 2 bases, with 5 bases sitting between them. The CDR3 sequence: CASMANYGYTF. The CDR3 region has the DNA TGTGCCAGCATGGCCAACTATGGCTACACCTTC.

This rearrangement joins TRBV28 to TRBJ2-7; 7 nucleotides agree with TRBD1. The CDR3 totals 14 residues. From germline, CDR1 is MDHEN and CDR2 SYDVKM. V lost 4 bases and J lost 3; bases outside the gene matches: 6. The CDR3 DNA reads TGTGCCAGCAGTTCTCTTTGGGACAGCTACGAGCAGTACTTC. Protein sequence: CASSSLWDSYEQYF.

CDR3: CATRAGLAGEEQYF. Written as DNA, the CDR3 is TGTGCCACCAGGGCGGGACTAGCGGGAGAGGAGCAGTACTTC. The chain uses TRBV6-5 and TRBJ2-7, with 14 bases lining up with TRBD2. The ends lost 10 bases at V and 7 bases at J; junction bases unmatched: 9. The CDR3 sequence is 14 residues long. Germline loops: CDR1 MNHEY, CDR2 SVGAGI.

The rearrangement links TRBV5-1 to TRBJ2-7, with 8 positions matching TRBD2. V shed 0 bases, J shed 5 bases, and the junction held 4 bases outside the gene matches. CDR1 SGHRS and CDR2 YFSETQ come from the germline V gene. There are 14 residues in the CDR3. CDR3 nucleotide sequence: TGCGCCAGCAGCTTGGAGGTAGCGGGAAACGAGCAGTACTTC. The encoded protein is CASSLEVAGNEQYF.

The chain combines TRBV9 with TRBJ1-1; 9 bases agree with TRBD1. Unmatched junction bases numbered 8, after V lost 4 bases and J lost 7 bases. The germline gives CDR1 SGDLS, CDR2 YYNGEE. The CDR3 runs to 14 residues. CDR3 bases: TGTGCCAGCAGCATAGGACAGGGGAGGATTGAAGCTTTCTTT. This gives the protein CASSIGQGRIEAFF.

This clone is a singleton in its sample. The chain carries TRBV29-1 and TRBJ2-7; D possibly corresponds to TRBD1 (6 bases). The V end was cut by 6 bases, the J end by 2 bases, with 14 bases between. This CDR3 is built from 13 residues. Germline CDR1 reads SQVTM; CDR2 reads ANQGSEA. The CDR3 sequence: CSVSGTSPYEQYF. The CDR3 coding sequence is TGCAGCGTCTCCGGGACATCCCCCTACGAGCAGTACTTC.

This sequence joins TRBV5-6 and TRBJ1-2; no clear D. The germline V gene has CDR1 SGHDT and CDR2 YYEEEE. Trimming removed 5 bases from V and 5 bases from J, with 22 bases in between. The CDR3 totals 16 residues. The CDR3 is CASRLRRPLGLYGYTF. The CDR3 nucleotides read TGTGCCAGCAGGCTTCGAAGGCCCTTGGGCCTTTATGGCTACACCTTC.

The J gene is TRBJ1-4, the V gene TRBV11-3; no clear D gene. The CDR3 extends over 14 amino acids. Germline V lookup: CDR1 SGHNT, CDR2 YENEEA. Deletions cut 0 bases from V and 8 bases from J, with 10 bases between. CDR3 DNA sequence: TGTGCCAGCAGCTTAGATCCCCGGGCGGAAAAACTGTTTTTT. Its protein is CASSLDPRAEKLFF.

The chain carries TRBV6-5 and TRBJ2-7, with D possibly called TRBD1 or TRBD2 (5 bases each). The germline V and J ends were trimmed by 4 bases and 2 bases, with 12 bases remaining between them. The germline gives CDR1 MNHEY, CDR2 SVGAGI. This CDR3 comprises 14 residues. The CDR3, as DNA: TGTGCCAGCAGTTCCGGGACCAGTCCCTACGAGCAGTACTTC. Residues: CASSSGTSPYEQYF.

This chain links TRBV29-1 with TRBJ1-5, with 7 bases fitting TRBD1. The CDR3 has 13 amino acids. Germline V gene data show CDR1 as SQVTM and CDR2 as ANQGSEA. Trimming took 4 bases from V and 4 from J; bases not matched to a gene: 4. The chain's CDR3 is CSVGDSQNQPQHF. The CDR3 DNA follows: TGCAGCGTTGGGGACAGTCAGAATCAGCCCCAGCATTTT.

The chain carries TRBV4-2 and TRBJ2-3, with D tentatively TRBD1 (6 bases). The CDR3 loop spans 15 amino acids. Germline CDR1 reads LGHNA; CDR2 reads YNFKEQ. Trimming took off 1 base at V and 1 base at J, with 9 bases between the two ends. CDR3 in DNA: TGTGCCAGCAGCCAAGGACAGGACGGCACAGATACGCAGTATTTT. Its protein is CASSQGQDGTDTQYF.

V gene TRBV7-9 combines with J gene TRBJ2-3; 10 bases align to TRBD1. Germline-derived CDR1 and CDR2 are SEHNR and FQNEAQ (reference sequence). V lost 2 bases to trimming and J lost 4 bases; unmatched junction nucleotides: 6. This CDR3 comprises 16 residues. Written as DNA, the CDR3 is TGTGCCAGCAGCTTACCCGCCGGACAGGGGGCAGATACGCAGTATTTT. It encodes CASSLPAGQGADTQYF.

The rearrangement joins TRBV18 to TRBJ2-7; D is uncertain. Germline assignment: CDR1 KGHSH and CDR2 LQKENI. Deletions cut 1 base from V and 3 bases from J, with 7 bases between. CDR3 size: 13 residues. The CDR3 spells CASSPHEIYEQYF. The CDR3 region has the DNA TGTGCCAGCTCACCACACGAGATCTACGAGCAGTACTTC. Full variable domain (rest looked up from reference TRBV18 and TRBJ2-7): NAGVMQNPRHLVRRRGQEARLRCSPMKGHSHVYWYRQLPEEGLKFMVYLQKENIIDESGMPKERFSAEFPKEGPSILRIQQVVRGDSAAYFCASSPHEIYEQYFGPGTRLTVT.

The chain has TRBV6-6 and TRBJ2-7, with TRBD1 as a possible D gene (6 bases). The germline V gene encodes CDR1 MNHNY and CDR2 SVGAGI (reference sequence). The CDR3 has 15 amino acids. Trimming pared 5 bases from V and 2 bases from J, leaving 16 bases between. The CDR3 region is CASSNSPDRPYEQYF. The CDR3 nucleotides are TGTGCCAGCAGTAACAGTCCAGACAGGCCCTACGAGCAGTACTTC.

The V and J genes are TRBV28 and TRBJ2-7; D may match TRBD1 or TRBD2 (6 bases each). The CDR3 extends over 17 amino acids. Between the trimmed V and J ends, which lost 4 bases and 3 bases, there was a span of 22 bases. The germline gives CDR1 MDHEN, CDR2 SYDVKM. CDR3 loop: CASSYRGDRGDGYEQYF. Written as DNA, the CDR3 is TGTGCCAGCAGTTATAGGGGGGATAGAGGGGATGGCTACGAGCAGTACTTC.

This clone has only a few counts. This chain joins TRBV28 and TRBJ1-3; 7 nucleotides align to TRBD1. The V gene's germline CDR1 is MDHEN and CDR2 SYDVKM. CDR3 length: 15 amino acids. V shed 6 bases and J 3 bases; nucleotides not matched to a gene: 8. This chain's CDR3 is CASRMPQGSGNTIYF. DNA for the CDR3: TGTGCCAGCAGGATGCCACAGGGGAGTGGAAACACCATATATTTT.

The chain joins TRBV4-3 to TRBJ2-7; 9 bases line up with TRBD1. Germline CDR1 reads LGHNA; CDR2 reads YSLEER. V shed 0 bases and J 5 bases; nucleotides not matched to a gene: 8. The CDR3 runs to 16 residues. CDR3 bases: TGCGCCAGCAGCCAAGATGTGGGACAGGGACCCCACGAGCAGTACTTC. Its protein is CASSQDVGQGPHEQYF.

The genes are TRBV5-6 and TRBJ2-4; D might be TRBD2 (5 bases). Looked up from germline, CDR1 is SGHDT and CDR2 is YYEEEE. This CDR3 region has 11 residues. Between the trimmed V and J ends, which lost 3 bases and 9 bases, there was a span of 7 bases. The CDR3 here is CASSSSGIQYF. DNA of the CDR3: TGTGCCAGCAGCTCCAGCGGCATTCAGTACTTC.

In DNA form, the CDR3 reads TGTGCCAGCAGCCAAGACCCGACAGGGTCCTACGAGCAGTACTTC. Translation gives CASSQDPTGSYEQYF. This rearrangement joins TRBV14 to TRBJ2-7, with TRBD1 matching 7 bases. The germline CDR1 and CDR2 sequences are SGHDN and FVKESK. V was clipped by 0 bases and J by 1 base; unmatched bases: 3. CDR3 length: 15 amino acids.

The rearrangement uses TRBV6-1 and TRBJ2-1; TRBD2 matches 12 bases. The germline gives CDR1 MNHNS, CDR2 SASEGT. After removal of 4 bases from V and 6 bases from J, the junction contained 7 bases not matched to a gene. The CDR3 totals 16 residues. The CDR3 region is CASSARTSGKGNEQFF. The CDR3 bases are TGTGCCAGCAGTGCCCGGACTAGCGGGAAGGGCAATGAGCAGTTCTTC.

The sample holds one count of this clone. The CDR3 is CASSYTGELFF. The CDR3 nucleotides read TGTGCCAGCAGTTACACCGGGGAGCTGTTTTTT. The rearrangement uses TRBV28 and TRBJ2-2; D is undetermined. Germline V gene data show CDR1 as MDHEN and CDR2 as SYDVKM. This CDR3 has 11 residues. The ends were cut back, 4 bases at V and 3 bases at J, with 0 bases in the middle.

The chain combines TRBV27 with TRBJ2-4; 14 bases are a match to TRBD2. With V trimmed by 6 bases and J by 0 bases, 7 bases remained unmatched. Germline CDR1 reads MNHEY; CDR2 reads SMNVEV (reference sequence). This CDR3 is 18 amino acids long. The CDR3 DNA reads as TGTGCCAGCAGCCGGACTAGCGGGAGGCCCGTAGCCAAAAACATTCAGTACTTC. It codes for CASSRTSGRPVAKNIQYF.